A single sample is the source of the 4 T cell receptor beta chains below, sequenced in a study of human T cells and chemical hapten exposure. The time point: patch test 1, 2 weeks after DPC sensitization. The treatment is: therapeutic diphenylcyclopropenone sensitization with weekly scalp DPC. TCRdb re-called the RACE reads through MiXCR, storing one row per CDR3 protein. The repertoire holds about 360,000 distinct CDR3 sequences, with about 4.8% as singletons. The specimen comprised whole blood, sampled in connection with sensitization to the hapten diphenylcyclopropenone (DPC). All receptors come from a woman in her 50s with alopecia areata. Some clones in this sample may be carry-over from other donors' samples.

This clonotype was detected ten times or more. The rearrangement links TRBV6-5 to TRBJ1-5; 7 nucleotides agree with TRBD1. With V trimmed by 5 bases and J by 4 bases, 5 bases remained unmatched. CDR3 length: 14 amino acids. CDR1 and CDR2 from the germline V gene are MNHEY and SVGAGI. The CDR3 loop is CASSGTVGNQPQHF. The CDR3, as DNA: TGTGCCAGCAGTGGGACAGTGGGGAATCAGCCCCAGCATTTT.

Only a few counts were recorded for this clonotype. The CDR3 region has the DNA TGTGCCAGCAGCTCCACCTCCATTAGGGGGCTGAACACTGAAGCTTTCTTT. Translated: CASSSTSIRGLNTEAFF. V is TRBV11-2 and J is TRBJ1-1, with 7 positions matching TRBD1. CDR3 length: 17 residues. CDR1 is SGHAT, CDR2 FQNNGV, per germline. Trimming cost V 4 bases and J 0 bases; bases outside gene matches: 11.

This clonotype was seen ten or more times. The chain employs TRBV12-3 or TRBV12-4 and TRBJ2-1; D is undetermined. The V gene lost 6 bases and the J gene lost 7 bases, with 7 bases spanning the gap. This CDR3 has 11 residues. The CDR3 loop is CASSSRNEQFF. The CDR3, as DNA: TGTGCCAGCAGCTCTAGGAATGAGCAGTTCTTC.

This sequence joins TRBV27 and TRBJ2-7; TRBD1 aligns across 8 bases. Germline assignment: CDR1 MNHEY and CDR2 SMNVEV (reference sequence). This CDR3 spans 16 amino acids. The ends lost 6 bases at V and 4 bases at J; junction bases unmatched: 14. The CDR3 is CASSHTMTGVGYEQYF. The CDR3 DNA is TGTGCCAGCAGCCACACCATGACAGGGGTCGGGTACGAGCAGTACTTC.